Shown below are 18 T cell receptor beta chains from a single sample sequenced in a study of cytomegalovirus exposure and HLA in healthy donors. The PCR ran on 60 Vbeta and 13 Jbeta primers. The table came from immunoSEQ multiplex PCR; TCRdb's copy has only in-frame clones and leaves some out. Among 85,000 to 100,000 clones, about four fifths were seen once, and the ten largest hold approximately 3.9%. Sequenced: PBMCs. Receptor source: a woman aged 40 to 50 in good health and CMV-seronegative.

This clone was detected ten times or more. The chain couples TRBV21-1 to TRBJ1-1; the table's D call of TRBD1 was not tested on the DNA. TRBV21-1 is tagged as a pseudogene. CDR3 length: 17 residues. CDR3 sequence (DNA): TGTGCCAGCAGCCTAGTGGCAGGGGATGGGAGGAACACTGAAGCTTTCTTT. It specifies CASSLVAGDGRNTEAFF.

The chain couples TRBV5-4 to TRBJ2-3; TRBD1 matches 10 bases. Trimming cost V 5 bases and J 3 bases; bases outside gene matches: 6. The CDR3 runs 15 residues. Per germline, CDR1 SGHNT and CDR2 YYREEE (reference sequence). CDR3 in DNA: TGTGCCAGCAGGGAAGGGACAGGGGTTACAGATACGCAGTATTTT. Translated, it gives CASREGTGVTDTQYF.

This clone has a handful of counts. The chain has TRBV30 and TRBJ2-5; a weak D match, TRBD1 (6 bases). V dropped 0 bases and J dropped 4 bases, with 15 bases sitting between them. The CDR3 consists of 15 residues. CDR1 GTSNPN and CDR2 SVGIG come from the germline V gene (reference sequence). CDR3 loop: CAWSVTDRSGETQYF. The CDR3 region has the DNA TGTGCCTGGAGTGTAACGGACAGAAGCGGAGAGACCCAGTACTTC.

The chain joins TRBV18 to TRBJ1-4; 9 nucleotides agree with TRBD1. The CDR3 covers 13 residues. Germline CDR1 reads KGHSH; CDR2 reads LQKENI. The J segment lost 13 bases and the V segment lost 3 bases, leaving 6 bases of the junction unmatched. The CDR3 DNA sequence: TGTGCCAGCTCACCGTGGACAGGGGACGCACTGTTTTTT. It encodes CASSPWTGDALFF.

With respect to this clone: The same CDR3 arises from other DNA sequences in this sample as well. The chain links TRBV28 to TRBJ1-2; 7 bases are shared with TRBD1. V lost 6 bases and J lost 5; bases outside the gene matches: 6. The CDR3 totals 13 residues. Germline V CDR1 and CDR2: MDHEN, SYDVKM. This CDR3 reads CASSTGTAYGYTF. The CDR3 DNA is TGTGCCAGCAGCACTGGGACAGCTTATGGCTACACCTTC.

The rearrangement uses TRBV4-1 and TRBJ1-1; possibly TRBD1 for D (6 bases). Germline V CDR1 and CDR2: MGHRA, YSYEKL. V lost 2 bases and J 7 bases, leaving 14 bases between the germline ends. This CDR3 contains 14 residues. CDR3: CASSQPLGGFEAFF. The CDR3 DNA sequence: TGCGCCAGCAGCCAACCCCTAGGGGGTTTTGAAGCTTTCTTT.

V usage is TRBV4-1 and J usage is TRBJ2-7; 9 bases are a match to TRBD1. The CDR3 consists of 15 residues. V lost 3 bases to trimming and J lost 7 bases; unmatched junction nucleotides: 10. Germline V gene sequence: CDR1 MGHRA, CDR2 YSYEKL. CDR3 amino acids: CASSQPGQGQREQYF. The DNA for the CDR3 is TGCGCCAGCAGCCAGCCGGGACAGGGCCAGAGGGAGCAGTACTTC.

The rearrangement uses TRBV18 and TRBJ1-1; D possibly corresponds to TRBD1 (5 bases). The CDR3 totals 16 residues. Germline V gene sequence: CDR1 KGHSH, CDR2 LQKENI. V was pared by 4 bases and J by 4 bases, with 19 bases between. The CDR3 loop reads CASSQSQDLSGTEAFF. The CDR3 DNA reads as TGTGCCAGCTCACAATCACAGGATCTATCGGGCACTGAAGCTTTCTTT.

This clone was found a few times. The chain is built from TRBV4-3 and TRBJ1-1; D not certain. Trimming left V 1 base short and J 5 bases short, with 11 bases between. CDR3 length: 14 residues. The V gene's germline CDR1 is LGHNA and CDR2 YSLEER. Written as DNA, the CDR3 is TGCGCCAGCAGCCAAGGAGGCACGGGGACTGAAGCTTTCTTT. This encodes CASSQGGTGTEAFF.

This chain connects TRBV7-9 to TRBJ2-2, with D possibly matching TRBD1 (5 bases). The germline V gene encodes CDR1 SEHNR and CDR2 FQNEAQ (reference sequence). The CDR3 covers 14 residues. V lost 5 bases to trimming and J lost 1 base, with 8 bases between them. The CDR3 here is CASSPGLNTGELFF. The CDR3 nucleotides are TGTGCCAGCAGCCCAGGGCTGAACACCGGGGAGCTGTTTTTT.

The chain has TRBV10-1 and TRBJ2-7; 9 nucleotides agree with TRBD1. J was trimmed by 2 bases and V by 2 bases; bases with no gene match: 1. The CDR3 length is 14 residues. From germline, CDR1 is WNHNN and CDR2 SYGVQD (reference sequence). In DNA, the CDR3 is TGCGCCAGCAGTGAGGGACAGGGGCCCTACGAGCAGTACTTC. It specifies CASSEGQGPYEQYF.

The rearrangement uses TRBV5-1 and TRBJ2-7; 12 positions agree with TRBD1. V trimming: 4 bases; J trimming: 7 bases; junction bases outside the gene matches: 15. Germline lookup yields CDR1 SGHRS and CDR2 YFSETQ. The CDR3 is 17 residues long. CDR3 amino acids: CASSPGVPGQGAREQYF. The CDR3 DNA reads as TGCGCCAGCAGCCCGGGGGTTCCGGGACAGGGGGCTAGGGAGCAGTACTTC.

The chain uses TRBV9 and TRBJ2-1; TRBD2 matches 9 bases. The CDR3 covers 15 residues. The ends lost 2 bases at V and 4 bases at J; junction bases unmatched: 4. Germline assignment: CDR1 SGDLS and CDR2 YYNGEE. CDR3 sequence reads: CASSVSGGQYNEQFF. In nucleotides, the CDR3 is TGTGCCAGCAGCGTCAGCGGGGGGCAGTACAATGAGCAGTTCTTC.

The chain links TRBV27 to TRBJ1-2; D possibly corresponds to TRBD1 (5 bases). The CDR3 is made up of 14 amino acids. With 3 bases removed from V and 3 bases from J, the gap between germline ends came to 11 bases. From germline, CDR1 is MNHEY and CDR2 SMNVEV (reference sequence). Written as DNA, the CDR3 is TGTGCCAGCAGTTTGGCCGGGACTCACTATGGCTACACCTTC. Its protein product is CASSLAGTHYGYTF.

The chain has TRBV19 and TRBJ1-2; D not resolved. This CDR3 has 13 amino acids. In germline, CDR1 is LNHDA, CDR2 SQIVND (reference sequence). Trimming pared 6 bases from V and 8 bases from J, leaving 16 bases between. The DNA of the CDR3 is TGTGCCAGTAGGGGAGCTGCGGGCGGAGGCTACACCTTC. Amino acids: CASRGAAGGGYTF.

The chain employs TRBV15 and TRBJ1-6; no reliable D call. The CDR3 has 12 residues. V was trimmed by 6 bases and J by 10 bases, leaving 10 bases between them. CDR1 LNHNV and CDR2 YYDKDF come from the germline V gene (reference sequence). CDR3 in amino acids: CATSSTISPLHF. The CDR3 region has the DNA TGTGCCACCAGTTCGACAATCTCACCCCTCCACTTT.

The V and J genes are TRBV15 and TRBJ1-3; tentative D call: TRBD1 (5 bases). This CDR3 is built from 16 residues. With 0 bases removed from V and 0 bases from J, the gap between germline ends came to 9 bases. Germline lookup yields CDR1 LNHNV and CDR2 YYDKDF (reference sequence). The CDR3 protein is CATSRDQGSSGNTIYF. The CDR3 DNA follows: TGTGCCACCAGCAGAGATCAGGGTAGCTCTGGAAACACCATATATTTT.

The V gene is TRBV6-1, the J gene TRBJ1-4; TRBD1 matches at 7 bases. The junction had 6 bases not matched to a gene; V was cut back by 3 bases and J by 8 bases. CDR3 length: 14 amino acids. Germline CDR1 MNHNS, CDR2 SASEGT. In DNA, the CDR3 is TGTGCCAGCAGTGAGCGGGACAGTCAGGAAAAACTGTTTTTT. Amino acids: CASSERDSQEKLFF.